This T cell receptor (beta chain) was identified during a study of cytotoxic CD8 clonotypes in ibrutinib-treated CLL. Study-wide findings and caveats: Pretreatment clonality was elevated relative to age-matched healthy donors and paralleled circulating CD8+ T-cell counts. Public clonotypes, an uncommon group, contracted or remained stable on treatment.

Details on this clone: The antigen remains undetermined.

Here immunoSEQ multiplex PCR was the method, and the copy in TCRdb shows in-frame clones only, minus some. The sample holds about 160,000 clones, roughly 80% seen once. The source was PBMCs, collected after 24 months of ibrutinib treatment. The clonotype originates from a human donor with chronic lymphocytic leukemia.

The CDR3, as DNA: TGTGCCAGCAGTGGTACTAGCGGCAATGAGCAGTTCTTC. It yields the protein CASSGTSGNEQFF. The chain is built from TRBV6-4 and TRBJ2-1, with 8 bases identical to TRBD2. J lost 6 bases, V lost 4 bases, and 2 bases had no gene match. Germline lookup yields CDR1 MRHNA and CDR2 SNTAGT. The CDR3 has 13 amino acids.